These T cell receptor beta chains were read from a single sample in a study of shared clonotypes between healthy human individuals. TCRdb keeps only in-frame clones here, not all; method: immunoSEQ multiplex PCR. The sample consists of roughly 2.1 million clones, 85% to 95% of them appearing once. Sequencing was performed on naive CD8+ T cells from PBMCs. Source of these receptors: a man between 18 and 35 years old in good health. Some clones in this sample may be carry-over from other donors' samples. Both conserved end residues are part of each CDR3. A D gene is named only where the DNA matches it firmly. For some rows the clone size is stated as once, few or many, or as a class when expanded; others skip it.

j_gene	abundance	v_gene	d_gene	CDR3nt	CDR3aa
TRBJ1-1	once	TRBV9	-	TGTGCCAGCAGCCCCAACCCAGGGGCTTCCACTGAAGCTTTCTTT	CASSPNPGASTEAFF
TRBJ2-7	-	TRBV5-5	TRBD1	TGTGCCAGCAGCTTGATTCCGGGACAGAGCTCCTACGAGCAGTACTTC	CASSLIPGQSSYEQYF
TRBJ1-3	-	TRBV15	-	TGTGCCACCAGCAAAACGGGACTCTCTGGAAACACCATATATTTT	CATSKTGLSGNTIYF
TRBJ2-1	-	TRBV7-3	TRBD2	TGTGCCAGCAGCTTAATGGTAGCGGGCGACCAGTACAATGAGCAGTTCTTC	CASSLMVAGDQYNEQFF
TRBJ1-2	-	TRBV7-9	TRBD1	TGTGCCAGCAGCTCCACAGGGGTGCACTATGGCTACACCTTC	CASSSTGVHYGYTF
TRBJ2-7	-	TRBV27	TRBD1	TGTGCCAGCAGTTTGAGGGGGTGGGACAGGAAGTTTTACGAGCAGTACTTC	CASSLRGWDRKFYEQYF
TRBJ1-3	-	TRBV9	-	TGTGCCAGCAGCGCGTCTCACAGGGTGGCTGGAAACACCATATATTTT	CASSASHRVAGNTIYF
TRBJ2-5	-	TRBV28	-	TGTGCCAGCGGGGGGGGCGGCCCTGGGTGGGAGACCCAGTACTTC	CASGGGGPGWETQYF
TRBJ2-7	-	TRBV28	-	TGTGCCAGCGCCACCGCCGGGACCTACGAGCAGTACTTC	CASATAGTYEQYF
TRBJ2-3	once	TRBV5-4	-	TGTGCCAGCAGCTCGGACTCCTTCAGCACAGATACGCAGTATTTT	CASSSDSFSTDTQYF
TRBJ1-2	-	TRBV21-1	-	TGTGCCAGCAGCAAAGTGGAACAGGGATTCGACGACTATGGCTACACCTTC	CASSKVEQGFDDYGYTF
TRBJ2-3	-	TRBV6-1	-	TGTGCCAGCAGTGAAGGTCCCTGGACAGATACGCAGTATTTT	CASSEGPWTDTQYF
TRBJ2-2	-	TRBV19	-	TGTGCCAGTAGTATAGACCCTACCAGGGATTTGGGTACCGGGGAGCTGTTTTTT	CASSIDPTRDLGTGELFF
TRBJ2-4	-	TRBV27	-	TGTGCCAGCAGTTCCTCTTCCGTCCTAGCCAAAAACATTCAGTACTTC	CASSSSSVLAKNIQYF
TRBJ1-5	-	TRBV4-1	-	TGCGCCAGCAGCCAACGGGATAATGGCAATCAGCCCCAGCATTTT	CASSQRDNGNQPQHF
TRBJ2-1	-	TRBV18	TRBD2	TGTGCCAGCTCACCCAAGAAACTAGCGGGGATCTACAATGAGCAGTTCTTC	CASSPKKLAGIYNEQFF
TRBJ1-1	-	TRBV7-8	-	TGTGCCAGCAGCTTTATCCGGGATGACACTGAAGCTTTCTTT	CASSFIRDDTEAFF
TRBJ1-2	-	TRBV6-1	TRBD1	TGTGCCAGCAGACCTGGACAGGGATCGATCTATGGCTACACCTTC	CASRPGQGSIYGYTF
TRBJ1-2	-	TRBV7-9	TRBD1	TGTGCCAGCAGACCGCAACAGGGGGCATTCGGCTACACCTTC	CASRPQQGAFGYTF
TRBJ2-7	-	TRBV19	-	TGTGCCAGTAAATCGGTTGGGTACACCGCAGACGAGCAGTACTTC	CASKSVGYTADEQYF
TRBJ2-1	-	TRBV28	-	TGTGCCAGCCAGGTGGGGCGGTCCTACAATGAGCAGTTCTTC	CASQVGRSYNEQFF
TRBJ1-1	-	TRBV28	TRBD1	TGTGCCAGCAGTTCATTGAGACAGGGAGAAGCTGAAGCTTTCTTT	CASSSLRQGEAEAFF
TRBJ2-2	-	TRBV11-2	TRBD1	TGTGCCAGCAGCTCCCCCGTGACAGGGGCCACCGGGGAGCTGTTTTTT	CASSSPVTGATGELFF
TRBJ2-7	once	TRBV6-5	TRBD2	TGTGCCAGTGCCCTTAGCGGGAGGGCCTACGAGCAGTACTTC	CASALSGRAYEQYF
TRBJ2-5	-	TRBV15	TRBD2	TGTGCCACCAGCAGAGATCATACGATATTAGCGGGAGAGGGTGAGACCCAGTACTTC	CATSRDHTILAGEGETQYF
TRBJ1-5	-	TRBV27	TRBD1	TGTGCCAGCAGTCCCGGGACAGGGTATCAGCCCCAGCATTTT	CASSPGTGYQPQHF
TRBJ2-3	-	TRBV11-2	-	TGTGCCAGCAGCGTGCAGATTACCCAGTCAGATACGCAGTATTTT	CASSVQITQSDTQYF
TRBJ2-2	-	TRBV10-1	-	TGCGCCAGCAGTGAGTCGCCCGTTTCTCGCGGTATCGGGGAGCTGTTTTTT	CASSESPVSRGIGELFF
TRBJ2-7	-	TRBV27	-	TGTGCCAGCAGTTTAAGGGGGAGGGCCCCCTACGAGCAGTACTTC	CASSLRGRAPYEQYF
TRBJ1-2	-	TRBV5-5	TRBD1	TGTGCCAGCAGCAACAGGGGGATTCCTGATTCCAATGGCTACACCTTC	CASSNRGIPDSNGYTF
TRBJ2-1	once	TRBV7-8	TRBD2	TGTGCCAGCAGCGGTAGCGGGAGGTCCAATGAGCAGTTCTTC	CASSGSGRSNEQFF
TRBJ2-1	-	TRBV7-9	TRBD2	TGTGCCAGCAGCTTAGTAGCGGGACACAATGAGCAGTTCTTC	CASSLVAGHNEQFF
TRBJ2-7	once	TRBV27	-	TGTGCCAGCAGCCCTGGCTTCTCCTACGAGCAGTACTTC	CASSPGFSYEQYF
TRBJ2-7	-	TRBV7-9	TRBD2	TGTGCCAGCCAGCAGGGAGGGCCATCCGAGCAGTACTTC	CASQQGGPSEQYF
TRBJ2-3	-	TRBV7-3	-	TGTGCCAGCAGCACCAATAGAGCAGATACGCAGTATTTT	CASSTNRADTQYF
TRBJ1-5	-	TRBV4-3	-	TGCGCCAGCAGCCAAGATCGATTGTCAGGCAATCAGCCCCAGCATTTT	CASSQDRLSGNQPQHF
TRBJ2-7	-	TRBV20-1	-	TGCAGTGCCGGAATGGGTTACGAGCAGTACTTC	CSAGMGYEQYF
TRBJ2-7	-	TRBV9	-	TGTGCCAGCAGCCCGAGGGGGGGAAACTCCTACGAGCAGTACTTC	CASSPRGGNSYEQYF
TRBJ2-7	-	TRBV6-1	-	TGTGCCAGCAGTGGGGGACGTGGTTACGAGCAGTACTTC	CASSGGRGYEQYF
TRBJ2-1	-	TRBV11-3	TRBD2	TGTGCCAGCAGCTTAGGGTGGGAGGGGTCCTACAATGAGCAGTTCTTC	CASSLGWEGSYNEQFF
TRBJ1-1	few	TRBV2	TRBD1	TGTGCCATGGGGACAGGGGACAGGACTGAAGCTTTCTTT	CAMGTGDRTEAFF
TRBJ2-7	once	TRBV7-2	-	TGTGCCAGCAGCTTCGAGTTGGGAAACTACGAGCAGTACTTC	CASSFELGNYEQYF
TRBJ1-4	-	TRBV5-1	-	TGCGCCAGCAGCACGGAAACTAATGAAAAACTGTTTTTT	CASSTETNEKLFF
TRBJ2-7	-	TRBV6-5	-	TGTGCCAGCAGTTACTGGTCGGCCGGGAACTACGAGCAGTACTTC	CASSYWSAGNYEQYF
TRBJ1-1	-	TRBV4-1	-	TGCGCCAGCAGCTCCCCCCGGCAGGGGAGTGAAGCTTTCTTT	CASSSPRQGSEAFF
TRBJ2-6	-	TRBV9	TRBD2	TGTGCCAGCAGCGTAGCTGGACTAGCTAAGTCTGGGGCCAACGTCCTGACTTTC	CASSVAGLAKSGANVLTF
TRBJ1-1	-	TRBV7-9	TRBD1	TGTGCCAGCAGCCCTAGGGGCCACAGGGGGTCGAGCACTGAAGCTTTCTTT	CASSPRGHRGSSTEAFF
TRBJ2-3	-	TRBV28	-	TGTGCCAGCAGTTTTCGTAGGGGTACAGATACGCAGTATTTT	CASSFRRGTDTQYF
TRBJ1-5	-	TRBV15	TRBD1	TGTGCCACCAGCGGGGACAGGGGGAGCAATCAGCCCCAGCATTTT	CATSGDRGSNQPQHF
TRBJ2-5	-	TRBV27	TRBD2	TGTGCCAGCAGTTTAGTAGCGGGAGATGAGACCCAGTACTTC	CASSLVAGDETQYF
TRBJ2-6	-	TRBV19	-	TGTGCCAGTAGTCCCCGATTGGGGGGATCTGGGGCCAACGTCCTGACTTTC	CASSPRLGGSGANVLTF
TRBJ2-1	-	TRBV11-2	-	TGTGCCAGCAGCCCCCCCTTCTCCTACAATGAGCAGTTCTTC	CASSPPFSYNEQFF
TRBJ2-2	-	TRBV6-6	-	TGTGCCAGCAGTCTCCCCAGGATGTTCGGGGAGCTGTTTTTT	CASSLPRMFGELFF
TRBJ2-2	-	TRBV5-1	TRBD1	TGCGCCAGCAGCCCCCGGGACAGCTCGAACACCGGGGAGCTGTTTTTT	CASSPRDSSNTGELFF
TRBJ2-7	once	TRBV5-6	-	TGTGCCAGCAGCTTGTTAAGACTGAAGACACCCGACTCCTACGAGCAGTACTTC	CASSLLRLKTPDSYEQYF
TRBJ2-7	-	TRBV6-5	-	TGTGCCAGCAGAGACCCGGGACACTCCTACGAGCAGTACTTC	CASRDPGHSYEQYF
TRBJ2-1	-	TRBV9	-	TGTGCCAGCAGCATCGGGGAGCAGGCAACCTACAATGAGCAGTTCTTC	CASSIGEQATYNEQFF
TRBJ2-7	-	TRBV13	TRBD2	TGTGCCAGCAGCGCAGGACTAGCGGAACTCCCCTACGAGCAGTACTTC	CASSAGLAELPYEQYF
TRBJ1-1	-	TRBV11-3	-	TGTGCCAGCAGTCGGGGGGGGCTGAACACTGAAGCTTTCTTT	CASSRGGLNTEAFF
TRBJ2-1	-	TRBV10-3	TRBD2	TGTGCCATCAGTGAGATTACTAGCGGTAACAATGAGCAGTTCTTC	CAISEITSGNNEQFF